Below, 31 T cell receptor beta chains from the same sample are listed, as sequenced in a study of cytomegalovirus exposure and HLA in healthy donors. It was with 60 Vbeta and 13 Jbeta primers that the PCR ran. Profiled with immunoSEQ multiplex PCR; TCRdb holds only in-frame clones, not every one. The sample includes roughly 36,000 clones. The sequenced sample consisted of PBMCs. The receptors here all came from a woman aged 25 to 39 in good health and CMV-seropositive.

The CDR3 sequence is CASSSLRDTYEQYF. CDR3 in DNA: TGTGCCAGCAGCTCACTTCGGGACACCTACGAGCAGTACTTC. The chain couples TRBV11-2 to TRBJ2-7; weak D call: TRBD1 (6 bases). The CDR3 covers 14 residues. Per germline, CDR1 SGHAT and CDR2 FQNNGV. Trimming cost V 4 bases and J 2 bases, with 12 bases left between them.

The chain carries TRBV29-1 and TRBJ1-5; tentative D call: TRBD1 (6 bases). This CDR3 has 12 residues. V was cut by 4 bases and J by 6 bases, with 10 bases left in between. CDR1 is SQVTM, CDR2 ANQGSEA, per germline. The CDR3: CSVGTQGQPQHF. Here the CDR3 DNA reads TGCAGCGTTGGCACACAGGGTCAGCCCCAGCATTTT.

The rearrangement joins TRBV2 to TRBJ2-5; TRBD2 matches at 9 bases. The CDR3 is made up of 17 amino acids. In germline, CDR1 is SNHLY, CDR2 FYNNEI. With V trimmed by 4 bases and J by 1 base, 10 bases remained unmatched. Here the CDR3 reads CASSGGRERGAQETQYF. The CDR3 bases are TGTGCCAGCAGTGGAGGGCGGGAGCGGGGGGCCCAAGAGACCCAGTACTTC.

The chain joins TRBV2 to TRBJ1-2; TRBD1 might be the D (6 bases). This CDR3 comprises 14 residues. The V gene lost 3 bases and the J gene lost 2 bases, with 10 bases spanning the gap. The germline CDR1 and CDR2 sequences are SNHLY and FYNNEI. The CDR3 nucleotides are TGTGCCAGCAGTGACTGGACAGTGAACTATGGCTACACCTTC. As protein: CASSDWTVNYGYTF. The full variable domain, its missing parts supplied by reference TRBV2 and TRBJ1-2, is EPEVTQTPSHQVTQMGQEVILRCVPISNHLYFYWYRQILGQKVEFLVSFYNNEISEKSEIFDDQFSVERPDGSNFTLKIRSTKLEDSAMYFCASSDWTVNYGYTFGSGTRLTVV.

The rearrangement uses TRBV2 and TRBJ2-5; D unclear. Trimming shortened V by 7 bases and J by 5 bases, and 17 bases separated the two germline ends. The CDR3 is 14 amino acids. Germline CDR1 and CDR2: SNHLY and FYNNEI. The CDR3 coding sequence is TGTGCCAGCACAGTCATGGTGGCCAGGGAGACCCAGTACTTC. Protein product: CASTVMVARETQYF.

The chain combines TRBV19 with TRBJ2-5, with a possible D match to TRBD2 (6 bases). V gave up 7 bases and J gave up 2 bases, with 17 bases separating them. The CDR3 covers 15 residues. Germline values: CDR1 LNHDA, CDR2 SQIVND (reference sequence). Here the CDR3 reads CASNGGRGRQETQYF. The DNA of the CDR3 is TGTGCCAGTAACGGTGGACGGGGGAGACAAGAGACCCAGTACTTC. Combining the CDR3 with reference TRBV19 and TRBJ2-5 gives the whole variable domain DGGITQSPKYLFRKEGQNVTLSCEQNLNHDAMYWYRQDPGQGLRLIYYSQIVNDFQKGDIAEGYSVSREKKESFPLTVTSAQKNPTAFYLCASNGGRGRQETQYFGPGTRLLVL.

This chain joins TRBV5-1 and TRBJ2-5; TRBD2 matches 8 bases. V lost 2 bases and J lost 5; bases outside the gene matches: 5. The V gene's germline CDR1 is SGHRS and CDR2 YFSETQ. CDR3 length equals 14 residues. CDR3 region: CASSLAGVVETQYF. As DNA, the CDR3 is TGCGCCAGCAGCTTAGCGGGGGTGGTGGAGACCCAGTACTTC. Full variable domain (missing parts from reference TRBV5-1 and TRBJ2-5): KAGVTQTPRYLIKTRGQQVTLSCSPISGHRSVSWYQQTPGQGLQFLFEYFSETQRNKGNFPGRFSGRQFSNSRSEMNVSTLELGDSALYLCASSLAGVVETQYFGPGTRLLVL.

In nucleotides, the CDR3 is TGTGCCACCAGCAGAGACAGGGGAAGGGCCTACGAGCAGTACTTC. Protein: CATSRDRGRAYEQYF. The rearrangement links TRBV15 to TRBJ2-7; perhaps TRBD1 as D (6 bases). CDR1 and CDR2 (germline): LNHNV, YYDKDF (reference sequence). The V and J ends lost 0 bases and 2 bases respectively, with 11 bases between them. The CDR3 is made up of 15 amino acids. Drawing the rest from reference TRBV15 and TRBJ2-7, the complete variable domain is DAMVIQNPRYQVTQFGKPVTLSCSQTLNHNVMYWYQQKSSQAPKLLFHYYDKDFNNEADTPDNFQSRRPNTSFCFLDIRSPGLGDTAMYLCATSRDRGRAYEQYFGPGTRLTVT.

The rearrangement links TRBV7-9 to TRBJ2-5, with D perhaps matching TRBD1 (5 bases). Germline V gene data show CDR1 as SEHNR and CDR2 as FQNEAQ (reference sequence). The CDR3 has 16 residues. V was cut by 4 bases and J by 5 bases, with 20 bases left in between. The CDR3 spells CASSSYRNRIVETQYF. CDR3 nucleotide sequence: TGTGCCAGCAGCTCATACAGGAATCGTATAGTGGAGACCCAGTACTTC.

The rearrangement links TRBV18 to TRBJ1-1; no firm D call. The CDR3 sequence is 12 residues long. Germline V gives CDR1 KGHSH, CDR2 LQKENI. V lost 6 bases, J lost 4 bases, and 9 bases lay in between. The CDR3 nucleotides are TGTGCCAGCTCCTTTGAGGGCACTGAAGCTTTCTTT. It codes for CASSFEGTEAFF.

The DNA of the CDR3 is TGTGCCACCAGCAGAGGCGTGGACCCGGCAGGGAACATTCAGTACTTC. Residues: CATSRGVDPAGNIQYF. V is TRBV15 and J is TRBJ2-4; D is perhaps TRBD1 (5 bases). The CDR3 spans 16 residues. The germline V gene encodes CDR1 LNHNV and CDR2 YYDKDF (reference sequence). The germline V and J ends were trimmed by 1 base and 7 bases, with 17 bases remaining between them.

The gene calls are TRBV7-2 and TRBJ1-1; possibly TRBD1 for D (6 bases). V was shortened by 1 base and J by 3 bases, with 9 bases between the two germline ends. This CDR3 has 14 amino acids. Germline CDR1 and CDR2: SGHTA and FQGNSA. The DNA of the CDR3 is TGTGCCAGCAGCTTAGACAGGGCGTACACTGAAGCTTTCTTT. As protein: CASSLDRAYTEAFF.

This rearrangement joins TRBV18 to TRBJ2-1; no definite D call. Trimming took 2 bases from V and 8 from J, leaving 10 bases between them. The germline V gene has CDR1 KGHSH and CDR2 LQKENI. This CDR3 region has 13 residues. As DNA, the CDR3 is TGTGCCAGCTCACCAGGCTTGATGGATGAGCAGTTCTTC. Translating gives CASSPGLMDEQFF. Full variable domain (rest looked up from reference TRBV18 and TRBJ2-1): NAGVMQNPRHLVRRRGQEARLRCSPMKGHSHVYWYRQLPEEGLKFMVYLQKENIIDESGMPKERFSAEFPKEGPSILRIQQVVRGDSAAYFCASSPGLMDEQFFGPGTRLTVL.

CDR3 amino acids: CASSITSGMGETQYF. In DNA, the CDR3 is TGTGCCAGCAGCATTACTAGCGGGATGGGGGAGACCCAGTACTTC. The chain couples TRBV7-2 to TRBJ2-5; 10 bases align to TRBD2. V gave up 5 bases and J gave up 5 bases; unmatched junction bases: 8. Per germline, CDR1 SGHTA and CDR2 FQGNSA. This CDR3 spans 15 amino acids. The complete variable domain, with remaining parts taken from reference TRBV7-2 and TRBJ2-5, reads GAGVSQSPSNKVTEKGKDVELRCDPISGHTALYWYRQSLGQGLEFLIYFQGNSAPDKSGLPSDRFSAERTGGSVSTLTIQRTQQEDSAVYLCASSITSGMGETQYFGPGTRLLVL.

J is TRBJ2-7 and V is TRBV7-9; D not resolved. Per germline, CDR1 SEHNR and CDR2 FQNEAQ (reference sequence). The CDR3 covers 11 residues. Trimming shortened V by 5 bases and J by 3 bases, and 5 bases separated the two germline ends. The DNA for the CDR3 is TGTGCCAGCAGCCCGAGCTACGAGCAGTACTTC. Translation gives CASSPSYEQYF.

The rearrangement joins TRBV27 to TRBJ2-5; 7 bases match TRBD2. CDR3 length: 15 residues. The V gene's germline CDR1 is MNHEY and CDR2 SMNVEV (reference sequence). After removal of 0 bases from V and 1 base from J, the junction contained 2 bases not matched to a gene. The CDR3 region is CASSLSLAVQETQYF. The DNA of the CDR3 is TGTGCCAGCAGTTTATCGCTAGCGGTCCAAGAGACCCAGTACTTC.

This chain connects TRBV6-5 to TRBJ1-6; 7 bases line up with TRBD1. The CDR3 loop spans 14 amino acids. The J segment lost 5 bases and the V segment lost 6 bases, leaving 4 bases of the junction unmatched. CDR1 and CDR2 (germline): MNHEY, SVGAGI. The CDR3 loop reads CASRWDRDNSPLHF. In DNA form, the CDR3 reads TGTGCCAGCAGGTGGGACAGAGATAATTCACCCCTCCACTTT.

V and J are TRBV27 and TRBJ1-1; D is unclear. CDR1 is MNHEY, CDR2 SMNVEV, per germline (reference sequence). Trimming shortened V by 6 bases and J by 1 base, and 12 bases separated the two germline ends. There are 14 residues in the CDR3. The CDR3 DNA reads TGTGCCAGCAGACATAATCAAGAGAACACTGAAGCTTTCTTT. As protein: CASRHNQENTEAFF.

As DNA, the CDR3 is TGTGCCACCAGCAGAGGTCCCCGGGAGGCTTTCTTT. Translated: CATSRGPREAFF. The chain has TRBV15 and TRBJ1-1, with D unresolved. With 1 base removed from V and 11 bases from J, the gap between germline ends came to 11 bases. This CDR3 spans 12 amino acids. Per germline, CDR1 LNHNV and CDR2 YYDKDF (reference sequence).

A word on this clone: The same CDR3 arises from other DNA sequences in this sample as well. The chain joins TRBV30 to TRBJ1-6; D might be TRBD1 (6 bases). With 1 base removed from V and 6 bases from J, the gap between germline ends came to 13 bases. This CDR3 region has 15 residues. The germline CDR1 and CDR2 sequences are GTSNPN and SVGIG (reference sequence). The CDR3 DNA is TGTGCCTGGAGTGCAGGGGACCGTCTTAATTCACCCCTCCACTTT. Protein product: CAWSAGDRLNSPLHF.

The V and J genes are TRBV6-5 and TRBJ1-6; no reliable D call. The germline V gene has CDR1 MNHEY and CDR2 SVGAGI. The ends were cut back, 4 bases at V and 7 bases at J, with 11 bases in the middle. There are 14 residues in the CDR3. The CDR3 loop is CASSSPGFNSPLHF. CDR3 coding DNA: TGTGCCAGCAGTTCTCCGGGGTTCAATTCACCCCTCCACTTT.

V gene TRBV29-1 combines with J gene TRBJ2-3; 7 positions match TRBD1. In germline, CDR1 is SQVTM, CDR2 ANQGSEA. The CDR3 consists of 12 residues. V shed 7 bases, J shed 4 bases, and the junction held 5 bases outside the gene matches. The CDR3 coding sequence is TGCAGCGGTACCACAGGGGCAGATACGCAGTATTTT. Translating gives CSGTTGADTQYF.

Written as DNA, the CDR3 is TGTGCCTGGAGTGTAAATTCTTATGGTAATCGGAACACCATATATTTT. It translates to CAWSVNSYGNRNTIYF. The chain carries TRBV30 and TRBJ1-3; D unclear. CDR3 length: 16 amino acids. Trimming took 0 bases from V and 7 from J, leaving 19 bases between them. Germline assignment: CDR1 GTSNPN and CDR2 SVGIG (reference sequence).

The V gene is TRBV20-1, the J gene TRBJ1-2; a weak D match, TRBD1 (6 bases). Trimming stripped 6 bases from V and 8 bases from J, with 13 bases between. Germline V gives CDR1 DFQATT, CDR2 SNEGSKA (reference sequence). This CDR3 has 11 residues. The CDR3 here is CSAQGGVGYTF. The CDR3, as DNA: TGCAGTGCCCAAGGGGGAGTGGGCTACACCTTC.

The CDR3, as DNA: TGTGCCAGCAGCCAGAGACAGGGGCATGGCTACACCTTC. It translates to CASSQRQGHGYTF. V is TRBV7-8 and J is TRBJ1-2; 8 nucleotides line up with TRBD1. Trimming took 5 bases from V and 6 from J; bases not matched to a gene: 5. This CDR3 has 13 amino acids. Germline V lookup: CDR1 SGHVS, CDR2 FQNEAQ.

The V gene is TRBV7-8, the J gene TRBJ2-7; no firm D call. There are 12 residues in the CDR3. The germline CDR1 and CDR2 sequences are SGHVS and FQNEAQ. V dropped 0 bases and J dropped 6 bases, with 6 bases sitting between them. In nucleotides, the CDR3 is TGTGCCAGCAGCTTAGCGGCCTTCGAGCAGTACTTC. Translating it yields CASSLAAFEQYF.

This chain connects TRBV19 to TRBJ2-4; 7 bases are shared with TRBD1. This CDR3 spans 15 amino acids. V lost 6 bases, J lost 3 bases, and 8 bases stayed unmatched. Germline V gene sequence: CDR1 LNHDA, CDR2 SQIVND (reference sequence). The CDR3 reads CASSRQGIGKNIQYF. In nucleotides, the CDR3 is TGTGCCAGTAGCAGACAGGGAATAGGCAAAAACATTCAGTACTTC.

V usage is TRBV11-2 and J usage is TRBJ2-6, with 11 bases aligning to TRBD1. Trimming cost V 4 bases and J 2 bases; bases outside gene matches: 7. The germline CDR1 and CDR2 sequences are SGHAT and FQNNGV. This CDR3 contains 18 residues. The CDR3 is CASSSRDRGFPGANVLTF. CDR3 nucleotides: TGTGCCAGCAGCTCTAGGGACAGGGGGTTTCCTGGGGCCAACGTCCTGACTTTC. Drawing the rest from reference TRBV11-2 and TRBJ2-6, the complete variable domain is EAGVAQSPRYKIIEKRQSVAFWCNPISGHATLYWYQQILGQGPKLLIQFQNNGVVDDSQLPKDRFSAERLKGVDSTLKIQPAKLEDSAVYLCASSSRDRGFPGANVLTFGAGSRLTVL.

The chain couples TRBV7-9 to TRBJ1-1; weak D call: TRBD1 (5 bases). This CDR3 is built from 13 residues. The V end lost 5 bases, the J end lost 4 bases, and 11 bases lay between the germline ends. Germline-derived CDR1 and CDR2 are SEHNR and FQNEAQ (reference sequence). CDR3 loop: CASSPGGGTEAFF. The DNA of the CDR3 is TGTGCCAGCAGCCCGGGGGGGGGCACTGAAGCTTTCTTT.

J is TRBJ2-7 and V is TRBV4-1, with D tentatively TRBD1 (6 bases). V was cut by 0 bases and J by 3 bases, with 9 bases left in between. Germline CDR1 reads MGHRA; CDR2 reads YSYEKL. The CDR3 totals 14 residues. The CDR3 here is CASSQEDRSYEQYF. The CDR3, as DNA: TGCGCCAGCAGCCAAGAGGACAGAAGCTACGAGCAGTACTTC.

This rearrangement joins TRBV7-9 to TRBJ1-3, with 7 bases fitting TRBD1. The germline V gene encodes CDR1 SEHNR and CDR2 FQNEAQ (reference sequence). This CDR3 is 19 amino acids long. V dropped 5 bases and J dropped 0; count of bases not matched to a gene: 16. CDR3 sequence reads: CASSRITAGGPFSGNTIYF. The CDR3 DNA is TGTGCCAGCAGCCGAATCACGGCAGGGGGACCCTTCTCTGGAAACACCATATATTTT.